The T cell receptor (beta chain) described here comes from a study of T cell changes during pregnancy in multiple sclerosis. The CDR3 runs to 14 residues. With V trimmed by 4 bases and J by 2 bases, 5 bases remained unmatched. Germline CDR1 reads SEHNR; CDR2 reads FQNEAQ (reference sequence). Some clones are missing from TCRdb's copy, which holds only in-frame ones; the method was immunoSEQ multiplex PCR. The table lists over 50,000 clones, approximately 90% of them singletons, with over 4% in the top ten. The sequence was obtained from a human donor whose cells served as feeder cells for cultures in a pregnancy study. The chain joins TRBV7-9 to TRBJ2-7; 7 nucleotides match TRBD1. What was sequenced was peripheral blood from another person, used as feeder cells. This CDR3 reads CASSSGTAPYEQYF. CDR3 nucleotide sequence: TGTGCCAGCAGCTCGGGGACAGCCCCCTACGAGCAGTACTTC.